This T cell receptor (beta chain) stems from a study of blood T cell repertoires in COVID-19. Data came from immunoSEQ multiplex PCR; TCRdb stores just in-frame clones and leaves some out. The table includes roughly 340,000 clones, roughly 90% detected once. The germline CDR1 and CDR2 sequences are SGHNT and YENEEA. The V segment lost 1 base and the J segment 2 bases; nucleotides outside the gene matches: 2. The CDR3 spans 15 residues. The chain is built from TRBV11-3 and TRBJ2-3, with 8 bases that match TRBD2. The clonotype was recovered from a woman younger than 45 with COVID-19, enrolled during active disease. Sequencing was performed on peripheral blood. The CDR3, as DNA: TGTGCCAGCAGCTTAGGTAGCGGGACCACAGATACGCAGTATTTT. As protein: CASSLGSGTTDTQYF. The full variable domain, in which reference TRBV11-3 and TRBJ2-3 provide the parts outside the CDR3, is EAGVVQSPRYKIIEKKQPVAFWCNPISGHNTLYWYLQNLGQGPELLIRYENEEAVDDSQLPKDRFSAERLKGVDSTLKIQPAELGDSAVYLCASSLGSGTTDTQYFGPGTRLTVL.